What follows are 20 T cell receptor beta chains derived from one specimen sequenced in a study of blood T cell repertoires in COVID-19. Assay: immunoSEQ multiplex PCR; the TCRdb copy retains only in-frame clones and omits some. The sample holds 270,000 or so clones; roughly 87% are singletons and the top ten take 4% to 5%. Input material: peripheral blood. The receptors come from a woman aged 40-49 years who had recovered from COVID-19.

This clone was observed once. The J gene is TRBJ1-4, the V gene TRBV30; D gene uncertain. This CDR3 spans 14 amino acids. V shed 2 bases and J shed 6 bases, with 13 bases lying between them. Per germline, CDR1 GTSNPN and CDR2 SVGIG (reference sequence). The CDR3 sequence: CAWSSTRTDEKLFF. CDR3 in DNA: TGTGCCTGGAGTTCAACTAGAACGGATGAAAAACTGTTTTTT.

This chain uses TRBV5-4 with TRBJ2-2; tentative D call: TRBD1 (5 bases). The CDR3 length is 15 residues. Per germline, CDR1 SGHNT and CDR2 YYREEE (reference sequence). V gave up 1 base and J gave up 5 bases, with 12 bases separating them. The CDR3 nucleotides read TGTGCCAGCAGCTTGAGGGGTTTTTGGACCGGGGAGCTGTTTTTT. It encodes CASSLRGFWTGELFF.

The chain has TRBV18 and TRBJ2-7; TRBD1 aligns across 7 bases. The CDR3 totals 14 residues. From germline, CDR1 is KGHSH and CDR2 LQKENI. The V segment lost 3 bases and the J segment 2 bases; nucleotides outside the gene matches: 4. The CDR3 nucleotides are TGTGCCAGCTCACCCGCGACAGGGCCCTACGAGCAGTACGTC. It yields the protein CASSPATGPYEQYV.

The chain has TRBV15 and TRBJ1-4, with 7 positions matching TRBD1. CDR3 size: 17 residues. Germline CDR1 reads LNHNV; CDR2 reads YYDKDF (reference sequence). Trimming cost V 2 bases and J 8 bases; bases outside gene matches: 14. The CDR3 is CATSRPGTVLFSEKLFF. The CDR3 DNA reads TGTGCCACCAGCAGACCCGGGACAGTTCTGTTCAGCGAAAAACTGTTTTTT.

The gene calls are TRBV9 and TRBJ1-6; 9 nucleotides line up with TRBD1. The germline gives CDR1 SGDLS, CDR2 YYNGEE. The length of the CDR3 is 15 residues. The trim removed 3 bases at V and 9 bases at J, leaving 7 bases unmatched. CDR3 residues: CASSAAGTGSSPLHF. The DNA for the CDR3 is TGTGCCAGCAGCGCCGCCGGGACAGGGAGTTCACCCCTCCACTTT.

The gene calls are TRBV9 and TRBJ1-3; D is unresolved. Germline V gene lookup returns CDR1 SGDLS and CDR2 YYNGEE. The CDR3 length is 12 residues. The germline V and J ends were trimmed by 1 base and 11 bases, with 10 bases remaining between them. The CDR3 loop reads CASSVSDRAIYF. The CDR3 DNA follows: TGTGCCAGCAGCGTAAGTGACCGGGCCATATATTTT.

V usage is TRBV5-1 and J usage is TRBJ2-7, with 9 bases that match TRBD1. V dropped 0 bases and J dropped 4; count of bases not matched to a gene: 11. The CDR3 length is 17 residues. Germline V gene lookup returns CDR1 SGHRS and CDR2 YFSETQ. In DNA, the CDR3 is TGCGCCAGCAGCTTGGGGGCGCTCGGACAGGGGATTTACGAGCAGTACTTC. This codes for CASSLGALGQGIYEQYF.

V usage is TRBV19 and J usage is TRBJ2-5, with 14 bases identical to TRBD2. CDR1 is LNHDA and CDR2 is SQIVND in the germline V gene (reference sequence). The V gene end was trimmed by 4 bases and the J gene end by 6 bases; junction bases not matched to a gene: 7. The CDR3 covers 16 residues. For the CDR3, the DNA is TGTGCCAGTAGTACTGGGACTAGCGGGAGTTTAAAGACCCAGTACTTC. It encodes CASSTGTSGSLKTQYF.

The CDR3 sequence: CASRSTGGATGELFF. Written as DNA, the CDR3 is TGTGCCAGCAGATCGACAGGGGGCGCCACCGGGGAGCTGTTTTTT. The chain combines TRBV6-5 with TRBJ2-2; 10 bases agree with TRBD1. Germline loops: CDR1 MNHEY, CDR2 SVGAGI. The CDR3 is 15 amino acids. Trimming took 6 bases from V and 4 from J; bases not matched to a gene: 5.

The CDR3 bases are TGTGCCAGCAGTTACATCAGGGCGGCGGATACTGAAGCTTTCTTT. Translation: CASSYIRAADTEAFF. This sequence joins TRBV6-5 and TRBJ1-1, with D possibly matching TRBD1 (5 bases). The CDR3 sequence is 15 residues long. Germline V gene lookup returns CDR1 MNHEY and CDR2 SVGAGI. V lost 2 bases and J lost 5, with 15 bases in between.

The chain joins TRBV7-9 to TRBJ2-1, with TRBD2 identical over 11 bases. V lost 5 bases to trimming and J lost 9 bases; unmatched junction nucleotides: 21. This CDR3 is 19 amino acids long. Germline values: CDR1 SEHNR, CDR2 FQNEAQ (reference sequence). In DNA, the CDR3 is TGTGCCAGCAGCACACAATCACCAGCGGGACTAGCGGATTTGGGTGAGCAGTTCTTC. This gives the protein CASSTQSPAGLADLGEQFF.

The V call is TRBV5-5, the J call TRBJ1-1; D remains unclear. The CDR3 has 15 amino acids. Germline V gives CDR1 SGHKS, CDR2 YYEKEE (reference sequence). The V end was cut by 1 base, the J end by 2 bases, with 12 bases between. The CDR3 sequence: CASSLLLQKNTEAFF. CDR3 nucleotides: TGTGCCAGCAGCTTGTTGTTACAGAAAAACACTGAAGCTTTCTTT.

This clone was seen at least ten times. The chain is built from TRBV6-2 or TRBV6-3 and TRBJ2-7; 7 bases line up with TRBD1. In germline, CDR1 is MNHEY, CDR2 SVGEGT. The CDR3 consists of 15 residues. V shed 5 bases and J 3 bases; nucleotides not matched to a gene: 10. The CDR3 sequence is CASSPVQGTYYEQYF. For the CDR3, the DNA is TGTGCCAGCAGTCCAGTACAGGGGACGTACTACGAGCAGTACTTC.

The rearrangement uses TRBV15 and TRBJ2-3; TRBD2 agrees at 8 bases. The CDR3 is 16 residues long. Unmatched junction bases numbered 6, after V lost 0 bases and J lost 4 bases. The germline gives CDR1 LNHNV, CDR2 YYDKDF (reference sequence). The CDR3 sequence: CATSRDRGLAADTQYF. In DNA, the CDR3 is TGTGCCACCAGCAGAGATCGAGGACTAGCCGCAGATACGCAGTATTTT.

The chain combines TRBV3-1 (or the pseudogene TRBV3-2) with TRBJ2-3; 10 nucleotides align to TRBD2. This CDR3 comprises 17 residues. V shed 4 bases, J shed 4 bases, and the junction held 11 bases outside the gene matches. Looked up from germline, CDR1 is LGHDT and CDR2 is YNNKEL (reference sequence). For the CDR3, the DNA is TGTGCCAGCAGCCCGAGACTAGCGGGCTCGGGTCCAGATACGCAGTATTTT. Its translation: CASSPRLAGSGPDTQYF.

The chain recombines TRBV3-1 (or the pseudogene TRBV3-2) with TRBJ1-2; TRBD1 agrees at 9 bases. V gave up 6 bases and J gave up 4 bases; unmatched junction bases: 0. The germline V gene encodes CDR1 LGHDT and CDR2 YNNKEL (reference sequence). This CDR3 contains 12 residues. CDR3 in DNA: TGTGCCAGCAGGGACAGGGGCTATGGCTACACCTTC. Encoded protein: CASRDRGYGYTF.

The rearrangement links TRBV27 to TRBJ2-2, with a possible D match to TRBD1 (6 bases). V lost 2 bases and J lost 8, with 9 bases in between. There are 13 residues in the CDR3. Germline values: CDR1 MNHEY, CDR2 SMNVEV (reference sequence). CDR3 coding DNA: TGTGCCAGCAGTTTAAGCAGGGGTGGGGAGCTGTTTTTT. It encodes CASSLSRGGELFF.

V gene TRBV7-8 combines with J gene TRBJ2-5; no clear D gene. The CDR3 consists of 14 residues. Germline-derived CDR1 and CDR2 are SGHVS and FQNEAQ. Trimming removed 0 bases from V and 3 bases from J, with 8 bases in between. CDR3 sequence (DNA): TGTGCCAGCAGCTTAGCGACACGAAAAGAGACCCAGTACTTC. Residues: CASSLATRKETQYF.

The chain has TRBV4-1 and TRBJ1-1; 9 bases line up with TRBD1. The length of the CDR3 is 14 residues. Losses at the gene ends were 1 base for V and 8 bases for J; bases not matched to a gene: 5. The V gene's germline CDR1 is MGHRA and CDR2 YSYEKL. This CDR3 is CASSQVGGTGEAFF. The CDR3 nucleotides read TGCGCCAGCAGCCAAGTGGGGGGGACAGGGGAAGCTTTCTTT.

As DNA, the CDR3 is TGTGCCAGCAGTTATGGGAGGGAGAGGGCCGGGGAGCTGTTTTTT. It encodes CASSYGRERAGELFF. The chain couples TRBV6-5 to TRBJ2-2, with 7 nucleotides matching TRBD2. This CDR3 comprises 15 residues. After removal of 3 bases from V and 6 bases from J, the junction contained 7 bases not matched to a gene. The V gene's germline CDR1 is MNHEY and CDR2 SVGAGI.